This T cell receptor beta chain was recorded in a study of T cells after posttransplantation cyclophosphamide. Whole-study results and caveats: TRB overlap between skin or GI tissue T cells and blood was limited.

Cells defined as naive were viable CD3+CD4+ or CD3+CD8+ and CCR7+CD45RA+CD45RO-CD95-CD27+CD28+. As concerns this clone: What it recognizes is unknown.

Trimming took 5 bases from V and 5 from J, leaving 15 bases between them. From germline, CDR1 is SGHTA and CDR2 FQGTGA. This CDR3 is built from 14 residues. TCRdb keeps only in-frame clones here, not all; method: immunoSEQ multiplex PCR. The table has under 40,000 clones, around nine tenths seen once; the top ten hold approximately 0.098%. This sequence was found in a man aged 25-40 years in good health and a related stem cell transplant donor. The J gene is TRBJ1-1, the V gene TRBV7-3, with D perhaps TRBD1 (5 bases). Sequenced material: naive CD4+ T cells sorted from blood. This CDR3 is CASSPRGFGTEAFF. In nucleotides, the CDR3 is TGTGCCAGCAGCCCGCGGGGGTTTGGGACTGAAGCTTTCTTT.